Presented here are 17 T cell receptor beta chains from one specimen sequenced in a study of T cells in women clearing cervical HPV infection. Sequenced by immunoSEQ multiplex PCR; TCRdb stores in-frame clones only, minus some. This repertoire includes some 30,000 clones. Sequenced input: blood buffy coat. Receptor source: a woman between 18 and 70 years old with a cervical HPV16 infection that either progressed to CIN3+ or cleared (not recorded which).

As regards this clone: The CDR3 is cut off 3 residues early in the read; its end comes from the germline J gene. The genes are TRBV2 and TRBJ1-1, with TRBD1 as a possible D gene (5 bases). This CDR3 comprises 14 residues. The germline gives CDR1 SNHLY, CDR2 FYNNEI. Trimming stripped 7 bases from V and 4 bases from J, with 16 bases between. CDR3 loop: CASIIEGSGTEAFF. Incomplete CDR3 DNA: TGTGCCAGCATTATCGAGGGGTCGGGCACTGAA.

A word on this clone: The read ends 3 residues shy of where the CDR3 ends; the end is completed using the germline J gene. This chain uses TRBV19 with TRBJ1-2; D possibly corresponds to TRBD1 (5 bases). CDR3 length: 14 amino acids. Per the germline V gene, CDR1 is LNHDA and CDR2 is SQIVND (reference sequence). The CDR3 spells CASSLDGAGYGYTF. The covered CDR3 bases are TGTGCCAGTAGTCTCGATGGGGCAGGCTACGGG.

As regards this clone: The read terminates 3 residues before the CDR3 end, so the remaining end is supplied by the germline J gene. The chain carries TRBV12-3 or TRBV12-4 and TRBJ2-4, with D hard to call. The CDR3 has 12 residues. Trimming shortened V by 4 bases and J by 8 bases, and 9 bases separated the two germline ends. CDR3 bases read: TGTGCCAGCAGTTCCCGTGAGGACATT. Amino acids: CASSSREDI. The whole CDR3 sequence is CASSSREDIQYF.

The CDR3 protein is CASSYLIDRLNTEAFF. CDR3 bases read: TGTGCCAGCAGTTACCTGATCGACAGGCTGAACACTGAA. The chain couples TRBV6-2 or TRBV6-3 to TRBJ1-1, with D possibly matching TRBD1 (6 bases). The read comes to an end 3 residues before the CDR3 does, leaving the germline J gene to fill in the end. V gave up 2 bases and J gave up 0 bases, with 13 bases separating them. Per the germline V gene, CDR1 is MNHEY and CDR2 is SVGEGT. The CDR3 loop spans 16 amino acids.

Comments on this clone: Read sequence stops 3 residues before the CDR3 end, and the germline J gene provides the missing end. The chain joins TRBV7-2 to TRBJ1-1; possibly TRBD1 for D (5 bases). This CDR3 has 15 amino acids. V lost 3 bases, J lost 1 base, and 12 bases lay in between. CDR1 is SGHTA, CDR2 FQGNSA, per germline. CDR3 DNA, as far as it was read: TGTGCCAGCAGCTTTACAGGCTTGGGGAACACTGAA. This encodes CASSFTGLGNTE. The whole CDR3 sequence reads CASSFTGLGNTEAFF.

Note on this clone: The read comes to an end 3 residues before the CDR3 does, leaving the germline J gene to fill in the end. The J gene is TRBJ1-4, the V gene TRBV6-2 or TRBV6-3, with a weak D call TRBD1 (5 bases). The germline V gene has CDR1 MNHEY and CDR2 SVGEGT. CDR3 length: 15 amino acids. The sequenced CDR3 bases are TGTGCCAGTAGAGCCATCGACAGCTCTAATTCACCA. Protein sequence: CASRAIDSSNSP. The complete CDR3 protein is CASRAIDSSNSPLFF.

Comment on this clone: Read sequence stops 3 residues before the CDR3 end, and the germline J gene provides the missing end. The gene calls are TRBV4-2 and TRBJ2-2, with D possibly TRBD1 on 7 matching bases. The CDR3 is 17 amino acids. CDR1 is LGHNA and CDR2 is YNFKEQ in the germline V gene. The germline V and J ends were trimmed by 4 bases and 3 bases, with 18 bases remaining between them. CDR3 sequence reads: CASSPIGGGSYTGELFF. The part of the CDR3 DNA that was read is TGTGCCAGCAGCCCGATCGGAGGGGGCAGCTACACCGGGGAG.

CDR3 amino acids: CASSLRTENIQYF. Partial CDR3 DNA: TGTGCCAGCAGCTTAAGAACAGAAAACATT. This sequence joins TRBV7-8 and TRBJ2-4; no clear D gene. With the read ending 3 residues before the CDR3 end, the germline J gene is used to fill in that end. This CDR3 comprises 13 residues. Germline V gene lookup returns CDR1 SGHVS and CDR2 FQNEAQ. V was clipped by 2 bases and J by 5 bases, with 7 bases between them.

As for this clone: The CDR3 end is not reached by the read, which stops 3 residues before it; the germline J gene fills it in. The V and J genes are TRBV11-2 and TRBJ2-7; D is undetermined. CDR1 SGHAT and CDR2 FQNNGV come from the germline V gene. V was pared by 3 bases and J by 2 bases, with 5 bases between. CDR3 length equals 12 residues. Incomplete CDR3 DNA: TGTGCCAGCAGCTTTTCAGCCTACGAG. Its translation is CASSFSAYE. The entire CDR3 reads CASSFSAYEQYF.

A word on this clone: Read coverage stops 3 residues before the CDR3 terminus; the germline J gene supplies the remainder. The rearrangement uses TRBV7-9 and TRBJ2-5; possibly TRBD2 for D (6 bases). Germline values: CDR1 SEHNR, CDR2 FQNEAQ (reference sequence). This CDR3 is built from 15 residues. The V end lost 1 base, the J end lost 5 bases, and 14 bases lay between the germline ends. The CDR3 loop is CASSLDPGVWETQYF. The CDR3 DNA, read in part, is TGTGCCAGCAGCTTAGATCCGGGGGTTTGGGAGACC.

A word on this clone: The observed sequence ends 3 residues before the CDR3 terminus, with the missing tail filled in from the germline J gene. The same CDR3 also results from other DNA sequences found in this sample. This rearrangement joins TRBV5-1 to TRBJ2-5; D gene uncertain. The CDR3 has 11 residues. Trimming left V 2 bases short and J 5 bases short, with 4 bases between. CDR1 is SGHRS and CDR2 is YFSETQ in the germline V gene. The covered CDR3 bases are TGCGCCAGCAGCTTCGGGGAGACC. It yields the protein CASSFGET. The entire CDR3 reads CASSFGETQYF.

As to this clone: The DNA ends 3 residues before the CDR3 does, and the rest of the CDR3 is filled in from the germline J gene. J is TRBJ2-2 and V is TRBV14; 7 nucleotides agree with TRBD2. Losses at the gene ends were 3 bases for V and 4 bases for J; bases not matched to a gene: 2. CDR1 SGHDN and CDR2 FVKESK come from the germline V gene. The CDR3 is 14 residues long. The CDR3 loop reads CASSHWGGTGELFF. The DNA read from the CDR3 is TGTGCCAGCAGCCATTGGGGGGGCACCGGGGAG.

On this clone: The read ends 3 residues early relative to the CDR3; the germline J gene fills the gap. The identical CDR3 is also encoded by other nucleotide sequences in the sample. This chain connects TRBV20-1 to TRBJ1-1, with D tentatively TRBD1 (6 bases). Germline V gene data show CDR1 as DFQATT and CDR2 as SNEGSKA (reference sequence). The V end lost 6 bases, the J end lost 5 bases, and 19 bases lay between the germline ends. This CDR3 is built from 14 residues. This CDR3 reads CSAPPFRGSTEAFF. The part of the CDR3 DNA that was read is TGCAGTGCCCCACCGTTCAGGGGAAGTACTGAA.

With regard to this clone: The read terminates 3 residues before the CDR3 end, so the remaining end is supplied by the germline J gene. Other DNA sequences in this sample translate to the same CDR3. This chain uses TRBV5-6 with TRBJ1-2; unclear D gene. Trimming left V 2 bases short and J 3 bases short, with 5 bases between. CDR3 length: 12 residues. The germline gives CDR1 SGHDT, CDR2 YYEEEE. CDR3 sequence: CASSLRDYGYTF. Incomplete CDR3 DNA: TGTGCCAGCAGCTTACGCGACTATGGC.

To note about this clone: Read coverage stops 3 residues before the CDR3 terminus; the germline J gene supplies the remainder. The chain links TRBV7-6 to TRBJ2-3, with TRBD2 matching 14 bases. Losses at the gene ends were 4 bases for V and 4 bases for J; bases not matched to a gene: 4. The CDR3 is made up of 16 amino acids. The germline CDR1 and CDR2 sequences are SGHVS and FNYEAQ. The CDR3: CASSSGLAGGSDTQYF. The DNA read from the CDR3 is TGTGCCAGCAGCTCCGGACTAGCGGGGGGATCAGATACG.

Details on this clone: The read stops 3 residues short of the end of the CDR3; the missing end is completed from the germline J gene. This chain joins TRBV30 and TRBJ1-2, with D perhaps matching TRBD1 (6 bases). Germline values: CDR1 GTSNPN, CDR2 SVGIG (reference sequence). CDR3 length equals 14 residues. The CDR3 region is CAWTVAGGLYTYTF. The part of the CDR3 DNA that was read is TGTGCCTGGACCGTAGCGGGGGGGCTTTATACC.

A word on this clone: The sequenced fragment ends 3 residues before the CDR3 boundary, so the rest is inferred from the germline J gene. The V and J genes are TRBV7-2 and TRBJ1-5, with D tentatively TRBD1 (5 bases). CDR1 is SGHTA and CDR2 is FQGNSA in the germline V gene. V dropped 3 bases and J dropped 7 bases, with 10 bases sitting between them. There are 13 residues in the CDR3. This CDR3 reads CASSFRGSQPQHF. Partial CDR3 DNA: TGTGCCAGCAGCTTTAGGGGTTCCCAGCCC.